This TCR beta chain was identified in a study of PD-1 blockade in classical Hodgkin lymphoma. Each patient relapsed following autologous stem cell transplantation, and prior brentuximab vedotin exposure differed. The study, taken as a whole, reports: Patients who responded completely had about the same baseline diversity as newly diagnosed patients. CD4+ TCR diversity, unlike CD8+, rose significantly by C4D1.

Sequenced by immunoSEQ multiplex PCR; TCRdb stores in-frame clones only, minus some. The sample records approximately 65,000 clones, more than 70% being singletons. In its sample, this clone was seen a few times. Its antigen is as yet unknown. The V and J ends lost 3 bases and 4 bases, in that order; junction bases with no gene match: 2. Germline CDR1 is SGHRS and CDR2 is YFSETQ. This CDR3 comprises 13 residues. The sequence came from a human donor with classical Hodgkin lymphoma. The rearrangement uses TRBV5-1 and TRBJ2-5, with 8 bases that match TRBD2. The input for sequencing was peripheral blood mononuclear cells (PBMCs), taken at baseline. The CDR3 region is CASSWTSRETQYF. DNA for the CDR3: TGCGCCAGCAGCTGGACTAGCCGAGAGACCCAGTACTTC.